This T cell receptor (beta chain) was recovered during a study of ipilimumab plus nivolumab after autologous stem cell transplantation (dated by TCRdb to about 2021). Background on the whole study: The median number of doses that trial patients received was about five for ipilimumab and roughly 8 for nivolumab. Patients in the trial were undergoing autologous transplant and had high-risk diffuse large B cell lymphoma, mature T cell lymphoma, or multiple myeloma. The DLBCL cohort included primary refractory and relapsed disease, with 18-month progression-free survival of around 88% and 27% respectively. The intent-to-treat population of the trial was made up of a few dozen patients.

On the study overall, not on this receptor specifically: Per the authors, a biologic rationale for further study of the post-transplant checkpoint inhibition approach was offered by T cell receptor repertoire, regulatory T cell phenotype and gut microbiota profiles. The authors concluded that, as post-transplant consolidation, combined checkpoint inhibition appeared tolerable.

This clone has just a few counts. The antigen it recognizes is unknown. It has no much larger one-base neighbor in the sample; base qualities were not kept. Checkpoint therapy began 14 to 28 days after autologous transplant, with ipilimumab given at 1 mg/kg intravenously on day 1 of selected weeks. Patients received nivolumab at 3 mg/kg intravenously on day 1 of weeks 1, 4, 7, 10, and every two weeks through week 26. The study was a Phase Ib clinical trial testing combined checkpoint inhibition with ipilimumab and nivolumab as consolidation after autologous stem cell transplantation. The receptor library was made with the immunoSEQ multiplex PCR assay. This immuneACCESS table, as held by TCRdb, lists in-frame sequences with V and J called but not all clones. Of the missing ones, under half trace to an unresolved V gene in checked studies; the others have no known cause. Within this sample are 17,000 or so clones, with under 85% of them counted one time only. 35% to 40% of the sample is in the top ten clones.

The receptor comes from a male donor with diffuse large B-cell lymphoma. Sequencing was performed on PBMCs, taken in a trial of ipilimumab plus nivolumab as post-transplant consolidation.

The CDR3 reads CASSLVGGGQHF. The nucleotide sequence is TGTGCCAGCAGCTTAGTGGGAGGGGGCCAGCATTTT. The rearranged segments are TRBV11-1 and TRBJ1-5; a weak D assignment points to TRBD1 (6 bases agree). From a lookup of the germline V gene (reference sequence), CDR1 and CDR2 are SGHAT and FQDESV. From the cysteine up to the phenylalanine, the CDR3 has a length of 12 residues. The CDR3 DNA has 36 bases and is translated from base 1. At the junction V is shortened by 1 base and J by 12 bases, with 10 bases in between.